This TCR beta chain appears in the sequencing data of a study of T-cell memory formation after mild COVID-19. Whole-study results and caveats: Researchers found some responding clones in pre-infection memory, a sign that cross-reactive memory joined.

TCRdb redid the calling of the 5' RACE reads with MiXCR, one entry per CDR3 protein. The sample shows hundreds of thousands of distinct CDR3 sequences, about 15% of them seen only once. This clonotype was counted between two and nine times. The antigen is undetermined. Germline CDR1 and CDR2: SGHRS and YFSETQ. The length of the CDR3 is 12 residues. V was shortened by 3 bases and J by 5 bases, with 8 bases between the two germline ends. This receptor was obtained from a man between 18 and 35 years old who had mild COVID-19 (a few samples of this study predate the infection). Cell type and time point are not known. The V gene is TRBV5-1, the J gene TRBJ1-2; D gene unclear. The sequencing sample was made of PBMCs or a T cell subset sorted from them (not recorded which). The CDR3 sequence is CASSSQLYGYTF. CDR3 DNA: TGCGCCAGCAGCTCACAATTATATGGCTACACCTTC.